The present T cell receptor beta chain was sequenced within a study of cytomegalovirus exposure and HLA in healthy donors. Study in general: Drawn from HLA-typed donors, tens of millions of unique TCRs were held in an early data release.

PCR used 60 Vbeta primers and 13 Jbeta primers. Assay: immunoSEQ multiplex PCR; the TCRdb copy retains only in-frame clones and omits some. This table holds 150,000 to 200,000 clones, approximately 80% found once. CDR3 size: 14 residues. Germline V gives CDR1 MNHEY, CDR2 SVGAGI. Trimming stripped 4 bases from V and 2 bases from J, with 12 bases between. Details on this clone: Antigen: not known.

General study points: Researchers reported in a later analysis that a missense DCLRE1C variant was tied to TCR beta V- and J-gene trimming. Several top significant clusters appeared, in a later analysis, to be linked to common viral pathogens.

The sample consisted of PBMCs. V usage is TRBV6-5 and J usage is TRBJ2-7; D might be TRBD1 (6 bases). The receptor was derived from a woman aged 45-65 years in good health and CMV-seronegative. CDR3 loop: CASSLVAGAYEQYF. CDR3 nucleotide sequence: TGTGCCAGCAGTTTAGTGGCAGGGGCCTACGAGCAGTACTTC.